The 13 T cell receptor beta chains presented below share a single source sample, sequenced in a study of control samples from healthy donors and cancer patients. Only in-frame clones appear in the TCRdb table, and some are missing; sequencing was by immunoSEQ multiplex PCR. The sample consists of tens of thousands of clones, less than 95% of them appearing once. The sequenced sample consisted of PBMCs. The receptors stem from a woman in her thirties or forties with head and neck cancer.

This clone was picked up one time. The rearrangement links TRBV4-1 to TRBJ1-2; no definite D call. Germline V gene data show CDR1 as MGHRA and CDR2 as YSYEKL. This CDR3 is built from 15 residues. V lost 1 base, J lost 4 bases, and 13 bases lay in between. DNA of the CDR3: TGCGCCAGCAGCCAAGGCGGAGGGATCATCTATGGCTACACCTTC. Protein: CASSQGGGIIYGYTF.

The chain uses TRBV5-1 and TRBJ2-7; TRBD2 matches 12 bases. Trimming removed 4 bases from V and 7 bases from J; junction bases left unmatched: 15. From germline, CDR1 is SGHRS and CDR2 YFSETQ. The CDR3 totals 17 residues. CDR3 residues: CASSPRTSGEGSGEQYF. CDR3 DNA: TGCGCCAGCAGCCCCCGGACTAGCGGGGAAGGTTCGGGTGAGCAGTACTTC.

The J gene is TRBJ2-2, the V gene TRBV5-1; possible D gene TRBD1, 6 bases. CDR3 length: 17 residues. Germline-derived CDR1 and CDR2 are SGHRS and YFSETQ. Trimming removed 6 bases from V and 5 bases from J, with 23 bases in between. CDR3 nucleotides: TGCGCCAGCAAACTACGTGCCGGCCATCAGGGGACCGGGGAGCTGTTTTTT. It codes for CASKLRAGHQGTGELFF.

This chain's CDR3 is CASSSPPLTDTQYF. DNA for the CDR3: TGTGCCAGCAGCTCCCCACCCCTGACAGATACGCAGTATTTT. This chain joins TRBV7-2 and TRBJ2-3; D is ambiguous. This CDR3 contains 14 residues. CDR1 is SGHTA and CDR2 is FQGNSA in the germline V gene. The V and J ends lost 4 bases and 3 bases respectively, with 11 bases between them.

The CDR3 region is CASSFSPNYGYTF. DNA for the CDR3: TGTGCCAGCAGTTTTTCACCTAACTATGGCTACACCTTC. This chain connects TRBV28 to TRBJ1-2; the D is unclear. Germline CDR1 reads MDHEN; CDR2 reads SYDVKM. The V gene lost 3 bases and the J gene lost 0 bases, with 5 bases spanning the gap. This CDR3 region has 13 residues.

This chain uses TRBV2 with TRBJ2-1, with a tentative D call TRBD2 (6 bases). With 7 bases removed from V and 2 bases from J, the gap between germline ends came to 6 bases. This CDR3 comprises 12 residues. Germline V CDR1 and CDR2: SNHLY, FYNNEI. CDR3 sequence: CASTGAYNEQFF. The DNA of the CDR3 is TGTGCCAGCACGGGAGCCTACAATGAGCAGTTCTTC.

The J gene is TRBJ1-6, the V gene TRBV30; tentative D call: TRBD1 (6 bases). CDR3 size: 15 residues. The V end was cut by 2 bases, the J end by 7 bases, with 15 bases between. The germline V gene has CDR1 GTSNPN and CDR2 SVGIG (reference sequence). The CDR3 sequence: CAWSSGGPRNSPLHF. Here the CDR3 DNA reads TGTGCCTGGAGTTCCGGGGGGCCCAGGAATTCACCCCTCCACTTT. Looking up the rest from reference TRBV30 and TRBJ1-6 gives the full variable domain: SQTIHQWPATLVQPVGSPLSLECTVEGTSNPNLYWYRQAAGRGLQLLFYSVGIGQISSEVPQNLSASRPQDRQFILSSKKLLLSDSGFYLCAWSSGGPRNSPLHFGNGTRLTVT.

This clone occurred a few times. This rearrangement joins TRBV7-2 to TRBJ2-2; D is perhaps TRBD2 (6 bases). This CDR3 comprises 14 residues. V was trimmed by 6 bases and J by 3 bases, leaving 11 bases between them. Germline assignment: CDR1 SGHTA and CDR2 FQGNSA. The CDR3 spells CASRMGLYTGELFF. The CDR3 DNA sequence: TGTGCCAGCAGAATGGGACTTTACACCGGGGAGCTGTTTTTT.

The rearrangement uses TRBV5-8 and TRBJ2-5; a weak D match, TRBD1 (5 bases). The CDR3 runs to 13 residues. The V end was cut by 1 base, the J end by 4 bases, with 8 bases between. Germline-derived CDR1 and CDR2 are SGHTS and YDEGEE. CDR3 loop: CASSLRGRETQYF. CDR3 DNA sequence: TGTGCCAGCAGCTTGAGGGGTCGAGAGACCCAGTACTTC. Complete variable domain (other parts from reference TRBV5-8 and TRBJ2-5): EAGVTQSPTHLIKTRGQQATLRCSPISGHTSVYWYQQALGLGLQFLLWYDEGEERNRGNFPPRFSGRQFPNYSSELNVNALELEDSALYLCASSLRGRETQYFGPGTRLLVL.

This chain's CDR3 is CASSLGPGAARLKNTEAFF. As DNA, the CDR3 is TGCGCCAGCAGCTTGGGTCCTGGCGCCGCCCGGTTGAAGAACACTGAAGCTTTCTTT. This sequence joins TRBV5-1 and TRBJ1-1; D unresolved. CDR3 length: 19 amino acids. The ends were cut back, 0 bases at V and 1 base at J, with 22 bases in the middle. CDR1 and CDR2 from the germline V gene are SGHRS and YFSETQ.

This clone came up once. The gene calls are TRBV2 and TRBJ2-7, with TRBD1 matching 9 bases. CDR1 and CDR2 from the germline V gene are SNHLY and FYNNEI. The CDR3 is 14 amino acids. With V trimmed by 10 bases and J by 4 bases, 11 bases remained unmatched. The CDR3 here is CATSLQGARYEQYF. In nucleotides, the CDR3 is TGTGCCACCTCATTACAGGGGGCGAGGTACGAGCAGTACTTC. Supplemented by reference TRBV2 and TRBJ2-7, the full variable domain reads EPEVTQTPSHQVTQMGQEVILRCVPISNHLYFYWYRQILGQKVEFLVSFYNNEISEKSEIFDDQFSVERPDGSNFTLKIRSTKLEDSAMYFCATSLQGARYEQYFGPGTRLTVT.

This chain joins TRBV18 and TRBJ1-2; no clear D. V lost 3 bases and J 4 bases, leaving 9 bases between the germline ends. CDR1 is KGHSH, CDR2 LQKENI, per germline. The CDR3 spans 13 residues. CDR3 sequence reads: CASSPDRLYGYTF. The CDR3 DNA reads as TGTGCCAGCTCACCTGATCGGCTCTATGGCTACACCTTC.

This chain joins TRBV15 and TRBJ2-5; 8 nucleotides line up with TRBD2. CDR1 LNHNV and CDR2 YYDKDF come from the germline V gene (reference sequence). V shed 3 bases, J shed 5 bases, and the junction held 8 bases outside the gene matches. This CDR3 contains 15 residues. CDR3 amino acids: CATSRGSGSGETQYF. The CDR3 coding sequence is TGTGCCACCAGCAGGGGAAGCGGGAGCGGGGAGACCCAGTACTTC.